Sequencing of this T cell receptor beta chain was carried out in a study of CD8+ T cells in alopecia areata. Germline CDR1 reads SEHNR; CDR2 reads FQNEAQ (reference sequence). The ends lost 3 bases at V and 2 bases at J; junction bases unmatched: 2. CDR3 size: 14 residues. Sequencing relied on a cDNA template that was reverse transcribed from extracted RNA. Here immunoSEQ multiplex PCR was the method, and the copy in TCRdb shows in-frame clones only, minus some. The table includes about 110,000 clones, around three fifths detected once. Regarding treatment: oral pan-JAK inhibitor, 5-10 mg twice daily.

V is TRBV7-9 and J is TRBJ2-5, with TRBD1 matching 8 bases. Source: CD4+ T cells sorted from blood, taken at week 24, from a patient treated with tofacitinib. This receptor was taken from a human donor with alopecia areata. This CDR3 is CASSFDRGQETQYF. In nucleotides, the CDR3 is TGTGCCAGCAGCTTCGACAGGGGTCAAGAGACCCAGTACTTC.